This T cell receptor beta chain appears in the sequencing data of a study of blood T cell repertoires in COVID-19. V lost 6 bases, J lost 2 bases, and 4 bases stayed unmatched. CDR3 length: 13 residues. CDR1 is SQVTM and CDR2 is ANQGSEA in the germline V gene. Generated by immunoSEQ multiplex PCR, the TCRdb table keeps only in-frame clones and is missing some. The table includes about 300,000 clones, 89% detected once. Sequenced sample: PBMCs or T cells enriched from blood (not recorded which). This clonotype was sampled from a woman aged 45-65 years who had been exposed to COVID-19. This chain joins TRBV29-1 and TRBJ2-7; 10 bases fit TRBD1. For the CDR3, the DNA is TGCAGCGTCACCGGGACAGGGGCCTACGAGCAGTACTTC. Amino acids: CSVTGTGAYEQYF.